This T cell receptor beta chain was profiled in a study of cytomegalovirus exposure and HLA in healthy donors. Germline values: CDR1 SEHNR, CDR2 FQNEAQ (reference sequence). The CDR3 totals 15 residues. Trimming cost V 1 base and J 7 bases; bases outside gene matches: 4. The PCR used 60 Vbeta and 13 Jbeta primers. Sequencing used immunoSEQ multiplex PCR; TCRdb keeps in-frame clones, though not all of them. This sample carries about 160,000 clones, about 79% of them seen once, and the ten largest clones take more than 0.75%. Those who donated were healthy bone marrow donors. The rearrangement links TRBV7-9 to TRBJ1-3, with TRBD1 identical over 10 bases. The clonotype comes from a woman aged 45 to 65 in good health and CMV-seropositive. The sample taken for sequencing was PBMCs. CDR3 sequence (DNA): TGTGCCAGCAGCTTAGGTGGGACAGGGGCGAACACCATATATTTT. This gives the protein CASSLGGTGANTIYF.